This T cell receptor (beta chain) was recovered during a study of blood T cell repertoires in COVID-19. The overall study: Sources were T cells, B-cell-depleted T cells, or PBMCs; the material itself was cDNA or gDNA.

Method: immunoSEQ multiplex PCR; TCRdb's copy keeps in-frame clones and lacks some. The sample lists about 400,000 clones; 70% to 90% were seen once. Germline loops: CDR1 LGHDT, CDR2 YNNKEL (reference sequence). The CDR3 runs to 16 residues. V lost 2 bases to trimming and J lost 5 bases, with 15 bases between them. Input material: peripheral blood. The TCR was taken from a woman aged 60-75 years with COVID-19, enrolled during active disease. V is TRBV3-1 (or the pseudogene TRBV3-2) and J is TRBJ2-2; TRBD1 is a possible D gene (5 bases). This chain's CDR3 is CASSQHGASDTGELFF. The DNA for the CDR3 is TGTGCCAGCAGCCAACATGGGGCTAGTGATACCGGGGAGCTGTTTTTT.